This T cell receptor (beta chain) emerged from a study of blood T cell repertoires in COVID-19. Study-level information: PBMCs, B-cell-depleted T cells, or T cells provided the cDNA or gDNA that made up the material.

Germline CDR1 SGHRS, CDR2 YFSETQ. V was shortened by 2 bases and J by 1 base, with 9 bases between the two germline ends. The length of the CDR3 is 14 residues. Sequencing used immunoSEQ multiplex PCR; TCRdb keeps in-frame clones, though not all of them. Of tens of thousands of clones in the sample, approximately 78% were seen once. The chain carries TRBV5-1 and TRBJ1-1; D might be TRBD1 (6 bases). The sequence derives from a man aged 45-65 years with active or convalescent COVID-19. Sequenced material: peripheral blood. CDR3 sequence (DNA): TGCGCCAGCAGCTTACAGGGACGGAACACTGAAGCTTTCTTT. It encodes CASSLQGRNTEAFF.